These T cell receptor beta chains were read from a single sample in a study of blood T cell repertoires in COVID-19. The repertoire was sequenced with immunoSEQ multiplex PCR; TCRdb's copy has only in-frame clones and lacks some. Of about 480,000 clones listed, around 88% were seen once; the top ten hold roughly 12%. The sequenced material came from peripheral blood. These receptors all come from a woman in her forties or fifties with COVID-19, enrolled during active disease. CDR3s include the opening cysteine and the closing phenylalanine or tryptophan. D genes are given only for firm matches. The size entry is marked missing in some rows and otherwise reads once, few, many or a size class.

cdr3_nt: TGCGCCAGCAGCGGGGACAGGGGAGATGGCTACACCTTC; cdr3_aa: CASSGDRGDGYTF; clone_size: -; j_call: TRBJ1-2; cdr3_length: 13; v_call: TRBV5-1; d_call: TRBD1
cdr3_nt: TGTGCCAGCAGGAAACAGCCATCCTCCTACAATGAGCAGTTCTTC; cdr3_aa: CASRKQPSSYNEQFF; clone_size: many; j_call: TRBJ2-1; cdr3_length: 15; v_call: TRBV6-6; d_call: -
cdr3_nt: TGTGCCAGCAGTTACTCGGCAGGGGACCTTTATGGCTACACCTTC; cdr3_aa: CASSYSAGDLYGYTF; clone_size: -; j_call: TRBJ1-2; cdr3_length: 15; v_call: TRBV6-2/TRBV6-3; d_call: -
cdr3_nt: TGTGCCAGCAGTTTTGGGCAGGGTAACTATGGCTACACCTTC; cdr3_aa: CASSFGQGNYGYTF; clone_size: -; j_call: TRBJ1-2; cdr3_length: 14; v_call: TRBV27; d_call: -
cdr3_nt: TGTGCCAGCAGCCCTGGACAGCGCGGCTACACCTTC; cdr3_aa: CASSPGQRGYTF; clone_size: -; j_call: TRBJ1-2; cdr3_length: 12; v_call: TRBV5-8; d_call: -
cdr3_nt: TGTGCCAGCAGCGTAGGTCGCGGGGTCACCTACGAGCAGTACTTC; cdr3_aa: CASSVGRGVTYEQYF; clone_size: -; j_call: TRBJ2-7; cdr3_length: 15; v_call: TRBV9; d_call: -
cdr3_nt: TGTGCCAGCAGCTTAGGGGGTTATACAGCCGGGGATGAAAAACTGTTTTTT; cdr3_aa: CASSLGGYTAGDEKLFF; clone_size: -; j_call: TRBJ1-4; cdr3_length: 17; v_call: TRBV5-4; d_call: -
cdr3_nt: TGTGCCAGCAGCCAAGAGGCTAGCGGGGCAGATACGCAGTATTTT; cdr3_aa: CASSQEASGADTQYF; clone_size: -; j_call: TRBJ2-3; cdr3_length: 15; v_call: TRBV4-2; d_call: TRBD2
cdr3_nt: TGTGCCACCTCCCGCCAGGGAGGGGGGACGCAGTATTTT; cdr3_aa: CATSRQGGGTQYF; clone_size: once; j_call: TRBJ2-3; cdr3_length: 13; v_call: TRBV5-4; d_call: -
cdr3_nt: TGTGCCAGCATGACAGGGGCAGGTGAAAAACTGTTTTTT; cdr3_aa: CASMTGAGEKLFF; clone_size: -; j_call: TRBJ1-4; cdr3_length: 13; v_call: TRBV2; d_call: TRBD1
cdr3_nt: TGCGCCAGCAGCTTGGCGGGGTGGAGTGGAGCTTTCTTT; cdr3_aa: CASSLAGWSGAFF; clone_size: -; j_call: TRBJ1-1; cdr3_length: 13; v_call: TRBV5-1; d_call: -
cdr3_nt: TGTGCCAGCAGCCGAAGGGACAGGGGACTCTATGGCTACACCTTC; cdr3_aa: CASSRRDRGLYGYTF; clone_size: -; j_call: TRBJ1-2; cdr3_length: 15; v_call: TRBV28; d_call: TRBD1
cdr3_nt: TGTGCCAGCAGCTTAGCCAGGGGGACTAATGAAAAACTGTTTTTT; cdr3_aa: CASSLARGTNEKLFF; clone_size: -; j_call: TRBJ1-4; cdr3_length: 15; v_call: TRBV7-9; d_call: TRBD1
cdr3_nt: TGTGCCAGCTCACCGACTAGCGGGACCTACGAGCAGTACTTC; cdr3_aa: CASSPTSGTYEQYF; clone_size: few; j_call: TRBJ2-7; cdr3_length: 14; v_call: TRBV18; d_call: TRBD2
cdr3_nt: TGTGCCAGCAGCTTCGGAGTAAACGAGCAGTACTTC; cdr3_aa: CASSFGVNEQYF; clone_size: -; j_call: TRBJ2-7; cdr3_length: 12; v_call: TRBV11-2; d_call: -
cdr3_nt: TGCGCCAGCAGCGGGGAGGGCGGGGGGCTACGGAATGAGCAGTTCTTC; cdr3_aa: CASSGEGGGLRNEQFF; clone_size: few; j_call: TRBJ2-1; cdr3_length: 16; v_call: TRBV5-1; d_call: TRBD2
cdr3_nt: TGCGCCAGCAGACAATCACAGGGGTCGGACACCATATATTTT; cdr3_aa: CASRQSQGSDTIYF; clone_size: -; j_call: TRBJ1-3; cdr3_length: 14; v_call: TRBV5-1; d_call: TRBD1
cdr3_nt: TGTGCCAGCAGTTACGACTCTAACTATGGCTACACCTTC; cdr3_aa: CASSYDSNYGYTF; clone_size: -; j_call: TRBJ1-2; cdr3_length: 13; v_call: TRBV6-5; d_call: -
cdr3_nt: TGTGCCAGCAGCTACTGGACTACCGGGGAGCTGTTTTTT; cdr3_aa: CASSYWTTGELFF; clone_size: -; j_call: TRBJ2-2; cdr3_length: 13; v_call: TRBV7-8; d_call: -
cdr3_nt: TGTGCCAGCAGTTTACGACAGGGGGCGGACGAGCAGTACTTC; cdr3_aa: CASSLRQGADEQYF; clone_size: once; j_call: TRBJ2-7; cdr3_length: 14; v_call: TRBV6-6; d_call: TRBD1
cdr3_nt: TGTGCCAGCAGAGTGACAGTGAACACTGAAGCTTTCTTT; cdr3_aa: CASRVTVNTEAFF; clone_size: once; j_call: TRBJ1-1; cdr3_length: 13; v_call: TRBV6-5; d_call: -
cdr3_nt: TGTGCCAGCAGCGTAGCGGGGAACTGGAACTATGGCTACACCTTC; cdr3_aa: CASSVAGNWNYGYTF; clone_size: -; j_call: TRBJ1-2; cdr3_length: 15; v_call: TRBV9; d_call: -
cdr3_nt: TGCGCCAGCAGCCCAGGTTGGGGAGGAACGGGTGAAAAACTGTTTTTT; cdr3_aa: CASSPGWGGTGEKLFF; clone_size: many; j_call: TRBJ1-4; cdr3_length: 16; v_call: TRBV4-1; d_call: -
cdr3_nt: TGCGCCAGCAGTTACAGGGGCACCGGTAATTCACCCCTCCACTTT; cdr3_aa: CASSYRGTGNSPLHF; clone_size: -; j_call: TRBJ1-6; cdr3_length: 15; v_call: TRBV4-1; d_call: TRBD1
cdr3_nt: TGTGCCAGCAGTGTAATGTCGCGCTCACCCCTCCACTTT; cdr3_aa: CASSVMSRSPLHF; clone_size: -; j_call: TRBJ1-6; cdr3_length: 13; v_call: TRBV6-4; d_call: -
cdr3_nt: TGTGCCAGCAGCGGAAGCCGCAGTAGCTATGAGCAGTTCTTC; cdr3_aa: CASSGSRSSYEQFF; clone_size: -; j_call: TRBJ2-1; cdr3_length: 14; v_call: TRBV9; d_call: -
cdr3_nt: TGTGCCAGCAGTGGAGAAGGGACAGGGAGTTACAATGAGCAGTTCTTC; cdr3_aa: CASSGEGTGSYNEQFF; clone_size: -; j_call: TRBJ2-1; cdr3_length: 16; v_call: TRBV6-1; d_call: TRBD1
cdr3_nt: TGTGCCAGCAGCGAACAGGGCACAGATACGCAGTATTTT; cdr3_aa: CASSEQGTDTQYF; clone_size: few; j_call: TRBJ2-3; cdr3_length: 13; v_call: TRBV11-2; d_call: -
cdr3_nt: TGTGCCAGCAGTGAAGCGCTTACGGGAGAAAAACTGTTTTTT; cdr3_aa: CASSEALTGEKLFF; clone_size: -; j_call: TRBJ1-4; cdr3_length: 14; v_call: TRBV6-1; d_call: -
cdr3_nt: TGTGCCAGCAGCGGGGACAGGGCGCAGAATCAGCCCCAGCATTTT; cdr3_aa: CASSGDRAQNQPQHF; clone_size: once; j_call: TRBJ1-5; cdr3_length: 15; v_call: TRBV6-5; d_call: TRBD1
cdr3_nt: TGTGCCACCCAGGAAAATCTTAGCAATCAGCCCCAGCATTTT; cdr3_aa: CATQENLSNQPQHF; clone_size: -; j_call: TRBJ1-5; cdr3_length: 14; v_call: TRBV24-1; d_call: -
cdr3_nt: TGTGCCAGTAGTGGGCGGACTAGCGTGTCCGGGGAGCTGTTTTTT; cdr3_aa: CASSGRTSVSGELFF; clone_size: -; j_call: TRBJ2-2; cdr3_length: 15; v_call: TRBV19; d_call: TRBD2
cdr3_nt: TGTGCCAGCAGCACAGGGGGCCCCTATGGCTACACCTTC; cdr3_aa: CASSTGGPYGYTF; clone_size: once; j_call: TRBJ1-2; cdr3_length: 13; v_call: TRBV6-5; d_call: TRBD1
cdr3_nt: TGTGCCAGCAGCGTAGCCGGGACTAGATGGGTCACAGATACGCAGTATTTT; cdr3_aa: CASSVAGTRWVTDTQYF; clone_size: once; j_call: TRBJ2-3; cdr3_length: 17; v_call: TRBV9; d_call: TRBD2
cdr3_nt: TGTGCCAGCAGTCCCGGGACACCTAACACTGAAGCTTTCTTT; cdr3_aa: CASSPGTPNTEAFF; clone_size: -; j_call: TRBJ1-1; cdr3_length: 14; v_call: TRBV27; d_call: -
cdr3_nt: TGTGCCAGCAGTGAACGGTCAGGGGGAGACTATGGCTACACCTTC; cdr3_aa: CASSERSGGDYGYTF; clone_size: -; j_call: TRBJ1-2; cdr3_length: 15; v_call: TRBV2; d_call: TRBD1
cdr3_nt: TGTGCTAGTGGTCTTGGGACAGTAAACAATGAGCAGTTCTTC; cdr3_aa: CASGLGTVNNEQFF; clone_size: -; j_call: TRBJ2-1; cdr3_length: 14; v_call: TRBV12-5; d_call: TRBD1
cdr3_nt: TGTGCCAGCAGCTTAGAACAGGGCACCTACGGGGAGCTGTTTTTT; cdr3_aa: CASSLEQGTYGELFF; clone_size: -; j_call: TRBJ2-2; cdr3_length: 15; v_call: TRBV7-8; d_call: -
cdr3_nt: TGTGCCAGTAGTATGCGACTAGCGTCTTACGAGCAGTACTTC; cdr3_aa: CASSMRLASYEQYF; clone_size: -; j_call: TRBJ2-7; cdr3_length: 14; v_call: TRBV19; d_call: TRBD2
cdr3_nt: TGTGCCAGCAGCTTTGGGACTAGCGGGGGGGCGGAGACCCAGTACTTC; cdr3_aa: CASSFGTSGGAETQYF; clone_size: -; j_call: TRBJ2-5; cdr3_length: 16; v_call: TRBV5-4; d_call: TRBD2
cdr3_nt: TGTGCCAGCAGCTTAGGGTTAGCGGCGAGCTCCTACAATGAGCAGTTCTTC; cdr3_aa: CASSLGLAASSYNEQFF; clone_size: -; j_call: TRBJ2-1; cdr3_length: 17; v_call: TRBV7-9; d_call: -
cdr3_nt: TGTGCCAGCAGCGCCCCCCCGCGGGGGGGTTTTGTCTTACCGTTCTTC; cdr3_aa: CASSAPPRGGFVLPFF; clone_size: -; j_call: TRBJ2-1; cdr3_length: 16; v_call: TRBV9; d_call: TRBD2
cdr3_nt: TGCGCCAGCAGCTCTTTAGAGGGAGGAGAGACCCAGTACTTC; cdr3_aa: CASSSLEGGETQYF; clone_size: -; j_call: TRBJ2-5; cdr3_length: 14; v_call: TRBV5-1; d_call: -
cdr3_nt: TGTGCCAGCAGTTTCCCCGGGAACACTGAAGCTTTCTTT; cdr3_aa: CASSFPGNTEAFF; clone_size: -; j_call: TRBJ1-1; cdr3_length: 13; v_call: TRBV27; d_call: -
cdr3_nt: TGTGCCAGCAGCCCGACCCCCGGGACAGTGACTACCGGGGAGCTGTTTTTT; cdr3_aa: CASSPTPGTVTTGELFF; clone_size: once; j_call: TRBJ2-2; cdr3_length: 17; v_call: TRBV27; d_call: TRBD1
cdr3_nt: TGTGCCAGCAGCCGACGGGGAAACACTGAAGCTTTCTTT; cdr3_aa: CASSRRGNTEAFF; clone_size: -; j_call: TRBJ1-1; cdr3_length: 13; v_call: TRBV2; d_call: -
cdr3_nt: TGTGCCAGCAGCTCACAGGGGAAGGCCAAAAACATTCAGTACTTC; cdr3_aa: CASSSQGKAKNIQYF; clone_size: -; j_call: TRBJ2-4; cdr3_length: 15; v_call: TRBV6-6; d_call: TRBD1
cdr3_nt: TGTGCCACCAGTCACGAGGGAACCGGGGAGCTGTTTTTT; cdr3_aa: CATSHEGTGELFF; clone_size: once; j_call: TRBJ2-2; cdr3_length: 13; v_call: TRBV24-1; d_call: -
cdr3_nt: TGTGCCAGCAGCTTACAGGAAACCTATAATTCACCCCTCCACTTT; cdr3_aa: CASSLQETYNSPLHF; clone_size: -; j_call: TRBJ1-6; cdr3_length: 15; v_call: TRBV5-6; d_call: -
cdr3_nt: TGCAGCGTTGACTATGTGAACACTGAAGCTTTCTTT; cdr3_aa: CSVDYVNTEAFF; clone_size: -; j_call: TRBJ1-1; cdr3_length: 12; v_call: TRBV29-1; d_call: -
cdr3_nt: TGTGCCAGCAGACAGGGTGCTGAAGCTTTCTTT; cdr3_aa: CASRQGAEAFF; clone_size: -; j_call: TRBJ1-1; cdr3_length: 11; v_call: TRBV6-6; d_call: -
cdr3_nt: TGCGCCAGCAGCTTGGGACAGGGGACGGTAGCTGAAGCTTTCTTT; cdr3_aa: CASSLGQGTVAEAFF; clone_size: -; j_call: TRBJ1-1; cdr3_length: 15; v_call: TRBV5-1; d_call: TRBD1
cdr3_nt: TGTGCCAGCAGCCCAGCTAGCCGGGAGACCCAGTACTTC; cdr3_aa: CASSPASRETQYF; clone_size: -; j_call: TRBJ2-5; cdr3_length: 13; v_call: TRBV6-2/TRBV6-3; d_call: -